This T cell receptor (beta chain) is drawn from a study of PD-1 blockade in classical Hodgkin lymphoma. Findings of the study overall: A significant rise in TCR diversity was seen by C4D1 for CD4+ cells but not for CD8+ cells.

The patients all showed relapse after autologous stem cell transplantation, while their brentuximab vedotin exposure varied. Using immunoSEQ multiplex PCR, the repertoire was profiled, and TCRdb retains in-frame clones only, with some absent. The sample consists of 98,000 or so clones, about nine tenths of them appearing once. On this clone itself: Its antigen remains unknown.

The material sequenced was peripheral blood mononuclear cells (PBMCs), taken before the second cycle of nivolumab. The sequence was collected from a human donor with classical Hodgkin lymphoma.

CDR3 amino acids: CASSWPDSRVYEQYF. In DNA, the CDR3 is TGTGCCAGCAGTTGGCCGGACAGCAGAGTCTACGAGCAGTACTTC. V usage is TRBV28 and J usage is TRBJ2-7; perhaps TRBD1 as D (6 bases). Trimming left V 4 bases short and J 3 bases short, with 16 bases between. Looked up from germline, CDR1 is MDHEN and CDR2 is SYDVKM. The CDR3 loop spans 15 amino acids.